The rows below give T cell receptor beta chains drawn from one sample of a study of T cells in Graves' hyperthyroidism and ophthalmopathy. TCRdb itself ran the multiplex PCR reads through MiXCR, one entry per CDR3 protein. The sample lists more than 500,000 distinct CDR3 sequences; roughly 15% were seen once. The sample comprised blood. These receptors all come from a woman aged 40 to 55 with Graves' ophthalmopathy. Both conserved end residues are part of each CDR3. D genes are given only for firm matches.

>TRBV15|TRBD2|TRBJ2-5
CATSEGLAADTQETQYF
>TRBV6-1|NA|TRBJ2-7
CASSERLAKIHEQYF
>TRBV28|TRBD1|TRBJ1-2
CASSLYPFTGTDTNYGYTF
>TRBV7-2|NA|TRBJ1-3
CASSFAGNTIYF
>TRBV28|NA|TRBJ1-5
CASSLWGDSNQPQHF
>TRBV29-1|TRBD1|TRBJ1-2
CSVDDDRGGYGYTF
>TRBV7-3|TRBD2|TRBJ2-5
CASSFTGTRSETQYF
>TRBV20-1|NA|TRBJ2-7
CSARSGGGHSYEQYF
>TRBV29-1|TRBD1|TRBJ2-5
CSVDRDQETQYF
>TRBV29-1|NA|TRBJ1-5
CSVAGKHQPQHF
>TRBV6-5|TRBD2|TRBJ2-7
CASSYDTSGTYYEQYF
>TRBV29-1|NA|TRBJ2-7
CSVVTGHVYEQYF
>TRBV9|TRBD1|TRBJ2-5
CASSTGGWGETQYF
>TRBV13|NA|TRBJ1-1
CASSHRPGRMNTEAFF
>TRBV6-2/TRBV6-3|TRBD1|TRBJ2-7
CASNPQGAGSEQYF